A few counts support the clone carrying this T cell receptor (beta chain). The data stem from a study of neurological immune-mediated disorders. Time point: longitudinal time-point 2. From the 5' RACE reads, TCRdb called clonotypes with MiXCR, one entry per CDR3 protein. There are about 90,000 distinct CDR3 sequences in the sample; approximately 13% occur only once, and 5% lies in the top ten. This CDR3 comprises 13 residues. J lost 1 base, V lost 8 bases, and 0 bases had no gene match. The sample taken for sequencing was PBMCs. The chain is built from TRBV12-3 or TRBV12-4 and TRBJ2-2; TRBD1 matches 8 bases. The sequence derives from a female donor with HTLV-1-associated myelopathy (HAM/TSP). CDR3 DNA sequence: TGTGCCAGCGACAGGGGGAACACCGGGGAGCTGTTTTTT. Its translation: CASDRGNTGELFF.